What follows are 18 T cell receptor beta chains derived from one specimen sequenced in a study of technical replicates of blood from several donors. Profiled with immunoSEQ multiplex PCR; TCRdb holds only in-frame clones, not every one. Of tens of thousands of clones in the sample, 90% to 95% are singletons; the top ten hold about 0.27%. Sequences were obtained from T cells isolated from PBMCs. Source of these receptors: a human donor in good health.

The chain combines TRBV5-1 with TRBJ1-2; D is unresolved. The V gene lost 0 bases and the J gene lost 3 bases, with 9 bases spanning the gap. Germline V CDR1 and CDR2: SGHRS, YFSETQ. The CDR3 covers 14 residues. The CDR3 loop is CASSLAGFDYGYTF. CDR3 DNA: TGCGCCAGCAGCTTGGCGGGGTTTGACTATGGCTACACCTTC.

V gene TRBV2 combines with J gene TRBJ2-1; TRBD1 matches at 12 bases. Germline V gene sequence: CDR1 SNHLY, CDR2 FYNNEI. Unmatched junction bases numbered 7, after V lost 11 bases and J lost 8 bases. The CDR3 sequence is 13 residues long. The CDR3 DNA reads TGTGCCCGACCGGGACAGGGGGCGGATGAGCAGTTCTTC. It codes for CARPGQGADEQFF.

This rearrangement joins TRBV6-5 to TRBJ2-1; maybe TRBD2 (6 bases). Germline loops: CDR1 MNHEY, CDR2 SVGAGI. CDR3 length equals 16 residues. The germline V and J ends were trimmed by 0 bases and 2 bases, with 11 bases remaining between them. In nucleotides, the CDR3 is TGTGCCAGCAGTTACTCTCGGGGGATACCCTACAATGAGCAGTTCTTC. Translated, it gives CASSYSRGIPYNEQFF.

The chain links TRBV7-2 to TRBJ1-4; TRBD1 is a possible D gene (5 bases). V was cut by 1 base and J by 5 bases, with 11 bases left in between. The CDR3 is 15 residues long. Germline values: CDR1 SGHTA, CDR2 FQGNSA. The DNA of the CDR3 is TGTGCCAGCAGCTTAGGGGGCAGCCGAAATGAAAAACTGTTTTTT. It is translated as CASSLGGSRNEKLFF.

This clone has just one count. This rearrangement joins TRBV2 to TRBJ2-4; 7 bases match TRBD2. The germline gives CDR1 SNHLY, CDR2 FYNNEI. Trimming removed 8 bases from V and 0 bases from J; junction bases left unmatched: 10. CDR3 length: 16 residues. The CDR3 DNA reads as TGTGCCAGCTTCCCCGGGACTACCAAAGCCAAAAACATTCAGTACTTC. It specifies CASFPGTTKAKNIQYF.

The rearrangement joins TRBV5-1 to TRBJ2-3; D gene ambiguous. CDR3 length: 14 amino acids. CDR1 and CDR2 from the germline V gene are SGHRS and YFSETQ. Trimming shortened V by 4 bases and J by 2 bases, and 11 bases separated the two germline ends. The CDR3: CASSETGATDTQYF. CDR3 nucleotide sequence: TGCGCCAGCAGCGAAACCGGTGCCACAGATACGCAGTATTTT.

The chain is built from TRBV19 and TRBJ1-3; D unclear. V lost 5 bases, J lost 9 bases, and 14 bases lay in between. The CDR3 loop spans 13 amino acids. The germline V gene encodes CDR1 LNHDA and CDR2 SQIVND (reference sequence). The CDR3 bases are TGTGCCAGTAGTGCCGGGTTCGGTGGCACCATATATTTT. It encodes CASSAGFGGTIYF.

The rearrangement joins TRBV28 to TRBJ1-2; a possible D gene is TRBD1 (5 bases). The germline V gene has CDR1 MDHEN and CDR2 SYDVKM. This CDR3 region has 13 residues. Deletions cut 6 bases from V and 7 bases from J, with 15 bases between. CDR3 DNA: TGTGCCAGCAGCATGGGCGGGGCTCCTGGCTACACCTTC. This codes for CASSMGGAPGYTF.

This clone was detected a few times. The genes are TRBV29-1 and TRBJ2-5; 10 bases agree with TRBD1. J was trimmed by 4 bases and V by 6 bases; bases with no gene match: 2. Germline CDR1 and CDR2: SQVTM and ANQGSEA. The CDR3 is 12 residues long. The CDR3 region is CSVDRGRETQYF. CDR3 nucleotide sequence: TGCAGCGTCGACAGGGGGCGAGAGACCCAGTACTTC.

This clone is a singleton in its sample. The CDR3 bases are TGTGCCAGCAGCCCGGATACTATGTGGACTAGTAGCGGGGGAGATACGCAGTATTTT. Translation gives CASSPDTMWTSSGGDTQYF. This chain connects TRBV5-4 to TRBJ2-3; TRBD2 aligns across 9 bases. The germline gives CDR1 SGHNT, CDR2 YYREEE (reference sequence). The CDR3 covers 19 residues. V trimming: 4 bases; J trimming: 5 bases; junction bases outside the gene matches: 20.

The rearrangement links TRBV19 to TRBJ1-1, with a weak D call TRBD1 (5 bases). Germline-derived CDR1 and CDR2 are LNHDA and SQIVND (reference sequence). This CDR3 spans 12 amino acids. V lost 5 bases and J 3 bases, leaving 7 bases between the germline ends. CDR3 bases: TGTGCCAGTAGTGGCAGGGACACTGAAGCTTTCTTT. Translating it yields CASSGRDTEAFF.

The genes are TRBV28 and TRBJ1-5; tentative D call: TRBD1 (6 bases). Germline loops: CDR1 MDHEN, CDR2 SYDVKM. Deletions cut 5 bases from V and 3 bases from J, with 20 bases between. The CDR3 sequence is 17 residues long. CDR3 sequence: CASSRSLTGWYNQPQHF. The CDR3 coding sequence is TGTGCCAGCAGTCGATCCCTTACAGGGTGGTACAATCAGCCCCAGCATTTT.

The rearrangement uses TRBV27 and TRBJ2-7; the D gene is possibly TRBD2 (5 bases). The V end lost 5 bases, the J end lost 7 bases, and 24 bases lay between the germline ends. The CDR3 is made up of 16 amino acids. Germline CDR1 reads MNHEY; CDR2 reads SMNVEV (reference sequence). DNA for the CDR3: TGTGCCAGCAGTCTCAAAGCTGACCCGCGACCGGGGGAGCAGTACTTC. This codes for CASSLKADPRPGEQYF.

CDR3: CASSYGQGNYGYTF. The CDR3 bases are TGTGCCAGCAGTTATGGCCAGGGGAACTATGGCTACACCTTC. The V and J genes are TRBV6-5 and TRBJ1-2; a possible D gene is TRBD1 (6 bases). Trimming pared 3 bases from V and 2 bases from J, leaving 10 bases between. The CDR3 loop spans 14 amino acids. Looked up from germline, CDR1 is MNHEY and CDR2 is SVGAGI.

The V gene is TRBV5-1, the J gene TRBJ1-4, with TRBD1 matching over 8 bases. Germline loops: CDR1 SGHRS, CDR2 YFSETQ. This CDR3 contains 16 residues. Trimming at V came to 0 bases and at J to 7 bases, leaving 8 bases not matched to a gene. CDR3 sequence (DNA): TGCGCCAGCAGCTTGGCGGGTAGACAGGGGCTTGAAAAACTGTTTTTT. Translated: CASSLAGRQGLEKLFF.

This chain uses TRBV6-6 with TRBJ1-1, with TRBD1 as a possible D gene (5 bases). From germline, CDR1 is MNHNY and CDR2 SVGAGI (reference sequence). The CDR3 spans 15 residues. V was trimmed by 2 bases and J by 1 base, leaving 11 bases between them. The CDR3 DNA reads TGTGCCAGCAGTTACACAGGAGACGCGAACACTGAAGCTTTCTTT. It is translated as CASSYTGDANTEAFF.

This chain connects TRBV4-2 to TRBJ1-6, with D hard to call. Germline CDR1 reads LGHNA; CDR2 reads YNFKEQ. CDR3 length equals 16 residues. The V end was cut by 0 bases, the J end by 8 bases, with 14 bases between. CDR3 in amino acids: CASSQEVGEGYSPLHF. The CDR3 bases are TGTGCCAGCAGCCAAGAGGTCGGGGAGGGTTATTCACCCCTCCACTTT.

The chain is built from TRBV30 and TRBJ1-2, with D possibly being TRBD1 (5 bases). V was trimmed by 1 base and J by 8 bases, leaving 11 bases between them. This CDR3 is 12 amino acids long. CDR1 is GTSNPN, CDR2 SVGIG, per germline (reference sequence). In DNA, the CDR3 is TGTGCCTGGAGTGAAGGGGAACGCGGCTACACCTTC. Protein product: CAWSEGERGYTF.